This TCR beta chain was sequenced in a study of PD-L1 blockade in urothelial cancer. Looking at the study overall: Beginning in the mid-2010s, patients received atezolizumab, given as 1,200 mg intravenously every 3 weeks. At 6 weeks and at 3 weeks (second dose) after treatment start, blood was analyzed. The median number of T cells present in blood samples was some 140,000.

Sequencing was performed with immunoSEQ multiplex PCR; in TCRdb, only in-frame clones are kept and a portion is missing. The sample has around 110,000 clones; around 89% are singletons. Specified time point: peripheral blood 6 weeks after treatment start. The length of the CDR3 is 13 residues. Looked up from germline, CDR1 is MDHEN and CDR2 is SYDVKM. The V gene lost 8 bases and the J gene lost 3 bases, with 11 bases spanning the gap. The source was PBMCs, collected around atezolizumab (anti-PD-L1) treatment. The chain has TRBV28 and TRBJ1-5, with D tentatively TRBD1 (6 bases). This sequence originates from a man aged 55 to 70 with urothelial cancer. The CDR3 region is CASEGVNNQPQHF. As DNA, the CDR3 is TGTGCCAGCGAGGGGGTGAACAATCAGCCCCAGCATTTT.